The present TCR beta chain was sequenced within a study of blood T cell repertoires in COVID-19. The wider study: From T cells, B-cell-depleted T cells, or PBMCs came the material, which was cDNA or gDNA.

This CDR3 has 14 residues. V dropped 5 bases and J dropped 5; count of bases not matched to a gene: 9. Per the germline V gene, CDR1 is SGHVS and CDR2 is FNYEAQ. Original analysis: The assay estimated nucleated cells by amplifying reference gene primers. The protocol was immunoSEQ multiplex PCR, while the TCRdb copy is restricted to in-frame clones and leaves out a portion. The V and J calls and clone size are taken from that table; D and trimming were inferred from the DNA. Here the sample spans over 100,000 clones, around nine tenths being singletons. Sequenced input: peripheral blood. The chain combines TRBV7-6 with TRBJ2-7; 7 nucleotides match TRBD2. The origin of this receptor is a human donor in a cohort sampled during active COVID-19. The CDR3 loop reads CASSPRTRSDEQYF. CDR3 bases: TGTGCCAGCAGCCCGCGGACTAGATCCGACGAGCAGTACTTC.